This TCR beta chain was documented in a study of CD8 T cells in Susac syndrome. The authors reverse transcribed roughly 0.5 to 1 ug RNA with random hexamers. The immunoSEQ assay covered 54 Vbeta and 13 Jbeta segments for CDR3. TCRdb re-derived calls from the immunoSEQ multiplex PCR reads in MiXCR, one entry per CDR3 protein. The table lists approximately 80,000 distinct CDR3 sequences, around 94% of them singletons. The CDR3 runs 14 residues. Germline CDR1 and CDR2: LGHNA and YSLEER. V lost 0 bases, J lost 6 bases, and 9 bases lay in between. The source material was CD8+ T cells from PBMCs. The genes are TRBV4-3 and TRBJ2-4; D is unclear. This sequence was found in a human donor with Susac syndrome. The CDR3 bases are TGCGCCAGCAGCCAAGAATGGAGAGGAAACATTCAGTACTTC. Amino acids: CASSQEWRGNIQYF.